Presented here are 19 T cell receptor beta chains from one specimen sequenced in a study of shared clonotypes between healthy human individuals. The assay was immunoSEQ multiplex PCR, and TCRdb's table has in-frame clones only and misses some. This table holds more than 2,000,000 clones, approximately 95% found once. The source material was naive CD4+ T cells from PBMCs. As for subset: CD45RA+ positively selected. The source is a man aged 18 to 30 in good health. Some clones in this sample may be carry-over from other donors' samples.

The V gene is TRBV19, the J gene TRBJ1-3; no reliable D call. Germline loops: CDR1 LNHDA, CDR2 SQIVND (reference sequence). Between the trimmed V and J ends, which lost 6 bases and 4 bases, there was a span of 13 bases. The CDR3 is made up of 14 amino acids. Here the CDR3 DNA reads TGTGCCAGTAGAAGAGGAAGCGACGGAAACACCATATATTTT. This sequence encodes CASRRGSDGNTIYF.

Remarks on this clone: Different DNA sequences within this sample yield the same CDR3. This chain joins TRBV14 and TRBJ2-7; 7 positions match TRBD2. Germline values: CDR1 SGHDN, CDR2 FVKESK. The ends lost 3 bases at V and 2 bases at J; junction bases unmatched: 7. This CDR3 has 15 residues. CDR3 in DNA: TGTGCCAGCAGCCAGGGGCTAGCGGATACCTACGAGCAGTACTTC. Its protein is CASSQGLADTYEQYF.

The chain links TRBV18 to TRBJ1-2, with D unresolved. V lost 2 bases and J lost 8, with 21 bases in between. CDR3 size: 16 residues. The germline CDR1 and CDR2 sequences are KGHSH and LQKENI. CDR3 protein: CASSPSVPESVQGYTF. In nucleotides, the CDR3 is TGTGCCAGCTCACCATCAGTTCCTGAATCGGTTCAGGGCTACACCTTC. Based on the CDR3 plus reference TRBV18 and TRBJ1-2, the full variable domain is NAGVMQNPRHLVRRRGQEARLRCSPMKGHSHVYWYRQLPEEGLKFMVYLQKENIIDESGMPKERFSAEFPKEGPSILRIQQVVRGDSAAYFCASSPSVPESVQGYTFGSGTRLTVV.

This clone has only a few counts. The chain employs TRBV7-9 and TRBJ1-1; maybe TRBD1 (6 bases). In germline, CDR1 is SEHNR, CDR2 FQNEAQ (reference sequence). V lost 0 bases, J lost 7 bases, and 12 bases lay in between. The CDR3 extends over 14 amino acids. The CDR3 here is CASSLAGQSIEAFF. DNA of the CDR3: TGTGCCAGCAGCTTAGCCGGACAGAGCATTGAAGCTTTCTTT.

This CDR3 is CASRPASGYQPQHF. CDR3 in DNA: TGTGCCAGCCGCCCGGCTAGCGGATATCAGCCCCAGCATTTT. J is TRBJ1-5 and V is TRBV19; no clear D gene. V shed 9 bases and J shed 5 bases, with 17 bases lying between them. The V gene's germline CDR1 is LNHDA and CDR2 SQIVND (reference sequence). The CDR3 consists of 14 residues. Filled out from reference TRBV19 and TRBJ1-5, the complete variable domain reads DGGITQSPKYLFRKEGQNVTLSCEQNLNHDAMYWYRQDPGQGLRLIYYSQIVNDFQKGDIAEGYSVSREKKESFPLTVTSAQKNPTAFYLCASRPASGYQPQHFGDGTRLSIL.

The CDR3 spells CASSFSADNEQFF. DNA of the CDR3: TGTGCCAGCAGCTTTTCCGCCGACAATGAGCAGTTCTTC. This chain links TRBV7-3 with TRBJ2-1; no clear D. The length of the CDR3 is 13 residues. V lost 3 bases, J lost 5 bases, and 8 bases lay in between. Germline values: CDR1 SGHTA, CDR2 FQGTGA.

The rearrangement joins TRBV20-1 to TRBJ1-2, with unresolved D. CDR1 and CDR2 (germline): DFQATT, SNEGSKA (reference sequence). This CDR3 spans 11 amino acids. The DNA for the CDR3 is TGCAGCCATAGTCGGCAGTCGGGCTACACCTTC. Translation gives CSHSRQSGYTF.

This clone has only one observation. This chain uses TRBV5-4 with TRBJ2-1; 14 bases match TRBD2. Germline V CDR1 and CDR2: SGHNT, YYREEE (reference sequence). Trimming cost V 4 bases and J 9 bases; bases outside gene matches: 6. The CDR3 runs to 15 residues. CDR3 DNA sequence: TGTGCCAGCAGCCTGACTAGCGGGAGGGAGGCTGAGCAGTTCTTC. It translates to CASSLTSGREAEQFF.

The V gene is TRBV18, the J gene TRBJ1-5; D perhaps matches TRBD1 (6 bases). Germline V CDR1 and CDR2: KGHSH, LQKENI. CDR3 length: 14 residues. The ends were cut back, 8 bases at V and 1 base at J, with 12 bases in the middle. The CDR3 protein is CASKETGSNQPQHF. CDR3 nucleotides: TGTGCCAGCAAGGAGACAGGAAGCAATCAGCCCCAGCATTTT.

This clone was detected only once. This chain connects TRBV28 to TRBJ2-3; 8 bases are shared with TRBD2. The junction had 7 bases not matched to a gene; V was cut back by 2 bases and J by 6 bases. Germline loops: CDR1 MDHEN, CDR2 SYDVKM. There are 15 residues in the CDR3. The CDR3 loop reads CASSLRRGAWDTQYF. The CDR3 bases are TGTGCCAGCAGTTTAAGGCGGGGGGCGTGGGATACGCAGTATTTT. The variable domain in full, with the rest retrieved from reference TRBV28 and TRBJ2-3, is DVKVTQSSRYLVKRTGEKVFLECVQDMDHENMFWYRQDPGLGLRLIYFSYDVKMKEKGDIPEGYSVSREKKERFSLILESASTNQTSMYLCASSLRRGAWDTQYFGPGTRLTVL.

To note about this clone: This CDR3 is also generated by other DNA sequences in the sample. V is TRBV5-1 and J is TRBJ2-3, with D unclear. V was clipped by 0 bases and J by 2 bases, with 7 bases between them. The CDR3 consists of 14 residues. Germline CDR1 is SGHRS and CDR2 is YFSETQ. CDR3 bases: TGCGCCAGCAGCTTGGGAGACACCACAGATACGCAGTATTTT. Its protein product is CASSLGDTTDTQYF.

The chain has TRBV10-1 and TRBJ2-3; TRBD2 aligns across 7 bases. Germline CDR1 WNHNN, CDR2 SYGVQD (reference sequence). The CDR3 extends over 14 amino acids. With V trimmed by 0 bases and J by 5 bases, 2 bases remained unmatched. CDR3 residues: CASSESPSGDTQYF. The CDR3 DNA reads as TGCGCCAGCAGTGAGTCTCCTAGCGGAGATACGCAGTATTTT.

The chain has TRBV7-7 and TRBJ2-1, with TRBD1 matching 9 bases. The CDR3 consists of 14 residues. Germline V CDR1 and CDR2: SSHAT, FNYEAQ (reference sequence). The junction had 5 bases not matched to a gene; V was cut back by 5 bases and J by 6 bases. CDR3 nucleotide sequence: TGTGCCAGCAGCGCGGGACAGGGCGGCAATGAGCAGTTCTTC. Encoded protein: CASSAGQGGNEQFF.

J is TRBJ2-5 and V is TRBV7-2; D not certain. Between the trimmed V and J ends, which lost 7 bases and 1 base, there was a span of 4 bases. The CDR3 extends over 11 amino acids. The germline CDR1 and CDR2 sequences are SGHTA and FQGNSA. Here the CDR3 reads CASMSQETQYF. The CDR3 DNA follows: TGTGCCAGCATGTCCCAAGAGACCCAGTACTTC.

The chain couples TRBV5-1 to TRBJ2-3, with D possibly called TRBD1 or TRBD2 (5 bases each). Deletions cut 3 bases from V and 6 bases from J, with 17 bases between. The length of the CDR3 is 15 residues. CDR1 and CDR2 (germline): SGHRS, YFSETQ. This chain's CDR3 is CASSSTGTSSDTQYF. Here the CDR3 DNA reads TGCGCCAGCAGCTCTACCGGGACCTCATCGGATACGCAGTATTTT. Variable domain in full (rest from reference TRBV5-1 and TRBJ2-3): KAGVTQTPRYLIKTRGQQVTLSCSPISGHRSVSWYQQTPGQGLQFLFEYFSETQRNKGNFPGRFSGRQFSNSRSEMNVSTLELGDSALYLCASSSTGTSSDTQYFGPGTRLTVL.

This chain links TRBV7-9 with TRBJ1-6, with 8 bases aligning to TRBD1. The CDR3 contains 16 residues. Germline V gene data show CDR1 as SEHNR and CDR2 as FQNEAQ (reference sequence). With 4 bases clipped from V and 7 bases from J, the junction kept 9 bases outside the gene matches. The CDR3 DNA reads TGTGCCAGCAGCTCCCCTTGGACAGGGCAAAATTCACCCCTCCACTTT. Protein: CASSSPWTGQNSPLHF.

The chain carries TRBV7-3 and TRBJ2-5; D is ambiguous. The germline V and J ends were trimmed by 5 bases and 1 base, with 8 bases remaining between them. The length of the CDR3 is 13 residues. Germline V gene sequence: CDR1 SGHTA, CDR2 FQGTGA. As DNA, the CDR3 is TGTGCCAGCAGCCCCGGTCTCCAAGAGACCCAGTACTTC. It is translated as CASSPGLQETQYF. The full variable domain, with the rest looked up from reference TRBV7-3 and TRBJ2-5, is GAGVSQTPSNKVTEKGKYVELRCDPISGHTALYWYRQSLGQGPEFLIYFQGTGAADDSGLPNDRFFAVRPEGSVSTLKIQRTERGDSAVYLCASSPGLQETQYFGPGTRLLVL.

The chain employs TRBV30 and TRBJ2-3; 7 bases line up with TRBD1. Germline V gene data show CDR1 as GTSNPN and CDR2 as SVGIG (reference sequence). V was pared by 2 bases and J by 6 bases, with 14 bases of the junction left unmatched. The CDR3 length is 16 residues. The CDR3 bases are TGTGCCTGGAGTCCCCCTCGACAGGGATGGATGGATACGCAGTATTTT. Its translation is CAWSPPRQGWMDTQYF.

This chain joins TRBV4-1 and TRBJ1-1, with 7 nucleotides matching TRBD1. The CDR3 consists of 14 residues. The J segment lost 6 bases and the V segment lost 2 bases, leaving 6 bases of the junction unmatched. Germline V lookup: CDR1 MGHRA, CDR2 YSYEKL. The CDR3 DNA follows: TGCGCCAGCAGCCAACTGACAGGGATCGCTGAAGCTTTCTTT. It encodes CASSQLTGIAEAFF.